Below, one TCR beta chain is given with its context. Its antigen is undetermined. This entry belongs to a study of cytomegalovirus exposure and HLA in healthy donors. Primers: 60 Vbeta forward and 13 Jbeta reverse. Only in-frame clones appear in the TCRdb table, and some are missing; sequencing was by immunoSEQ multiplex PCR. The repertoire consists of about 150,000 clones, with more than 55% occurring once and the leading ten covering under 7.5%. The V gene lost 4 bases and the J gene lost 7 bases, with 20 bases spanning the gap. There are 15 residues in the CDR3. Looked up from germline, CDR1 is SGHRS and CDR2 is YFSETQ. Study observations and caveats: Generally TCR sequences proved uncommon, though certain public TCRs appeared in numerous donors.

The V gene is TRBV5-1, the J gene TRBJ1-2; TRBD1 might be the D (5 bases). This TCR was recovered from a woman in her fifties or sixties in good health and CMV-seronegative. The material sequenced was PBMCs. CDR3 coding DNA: TGCGCCAGCAGCCTCACGGGGGGAGGGGAACGTGGCTACACCTTC. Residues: CASSLTGGGERGYTF.